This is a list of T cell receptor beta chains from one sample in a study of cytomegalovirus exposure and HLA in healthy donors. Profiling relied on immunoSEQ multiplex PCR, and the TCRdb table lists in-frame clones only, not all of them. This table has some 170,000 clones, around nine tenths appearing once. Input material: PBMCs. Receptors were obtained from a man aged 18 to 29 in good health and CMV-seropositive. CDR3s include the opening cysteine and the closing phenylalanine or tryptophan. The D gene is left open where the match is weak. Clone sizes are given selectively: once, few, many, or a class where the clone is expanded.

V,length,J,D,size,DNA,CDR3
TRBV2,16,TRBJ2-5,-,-,TGTGCCAGGACTCGAAAATGGGAGACTAGTAAAGAGACCCAGTACTTC,CARTRKWETSKETQYF
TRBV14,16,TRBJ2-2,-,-,TGTGCCAGCAGCCAACTTCGCGGGCTGAACACCGGGGAGCTGTTTTTT,CASSQLRGLNTGELFF
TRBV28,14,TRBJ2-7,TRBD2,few,TGTGCCAGCAGTTATCGAGCGGGGGGATACGAGCAGTACTTC,CASSYRAGGYEQYF
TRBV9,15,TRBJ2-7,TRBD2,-,TGTGCCAGCAGCGTAGGGGGACTAGCTTTCGACGAGCAGTACTTC,CASSVGGLAFDEQYF
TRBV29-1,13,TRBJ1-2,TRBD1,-,TGCAGCGCTGACAGGGCCCCTGGCTATGGCTACACCTTC,CSADRAPGYGYTF
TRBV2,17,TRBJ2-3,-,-,TGTGCCAGCAGTGAAGCACTGGCTAGCCGACGCACAGATACGCAGTATTTT,CASSEALASRRTDTQYF
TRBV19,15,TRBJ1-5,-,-,TGTGCCAGTAGTATAGAAGTTTCCCACGGTCAGCCCCAGCATTTT,CASSIEVSHGQPQHF
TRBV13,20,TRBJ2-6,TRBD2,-,TGTGCCAGCAGCTACAACGGACTAGCGGATTTCCGCTCTGGGGCCAACGTCCTGACTTTC,CASSYNGLADFRSGANVLTF
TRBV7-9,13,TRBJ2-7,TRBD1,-,TGTGCCAGCAGCTTTAGACAGGGGTTCGAGCAGTACTTC,CASSFRQGFEQYF
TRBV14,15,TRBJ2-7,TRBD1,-,TGTGCCAGCAGCCTAACAGGGGATTTAGCCTACGAGCAGTACTTC,CASSLTGDLAYEQYF
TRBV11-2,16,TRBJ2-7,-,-,TGTGCCAGCAGTGACTACAGGGCGCCACCTTCCTACGAGCAGTACTTC,CASSDYRAPPSYEQYF
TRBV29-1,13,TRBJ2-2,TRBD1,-,TGCAGCGTACGGGACAGGAACACCGGGGAGCTGTTTTTT,CSVRDRNTGELFF
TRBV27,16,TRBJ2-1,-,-,TGTGCCAGCAGTTTAGGGACAACTATCTCCTACAATGAGCAGTTCTTC,CASSLGTTISYNEQFF
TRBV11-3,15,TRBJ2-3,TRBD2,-,TGTGCCAGCAGCTTATTGGGCGGGAGGCCAGATACGCAGTATTTT,CASSLLGGRPDTQYF
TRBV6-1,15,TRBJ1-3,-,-,TGTGCCAGCAGTGAATTCGAGAGCTCTGGAAACACCATATATTTT,CASSEFESSGNTIYF
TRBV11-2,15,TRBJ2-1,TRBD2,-,TGTGCCAGCAGCCAGATCGGCGGGAGGTACAATGAGCAGTTCTTC,CASSQIGGRYNEQFF
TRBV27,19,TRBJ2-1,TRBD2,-,TGTGCCAGCAGTAGAGGACTAGCGGGAGGGTTCCCCTCCTACAATGAGCAGTTCTTC,CASSRGLAGGFPSYNEQFF
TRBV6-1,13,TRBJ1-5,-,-,TGTGCCAGTCTAGGAACTGTCCATCAGCCCCAGCATTTT,CASLGTVHQPQHF
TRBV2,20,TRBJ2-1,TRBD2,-,TGTGCCAGCAGTCCGATACTAGCGGGAGGGCCTACCGATGTACGAGATGAGCAGTTCTTC,CASSPILAGGPTDVRDEQFF
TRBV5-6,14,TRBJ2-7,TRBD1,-,TGTGCCAGCAGCTTGGGGACAGGGGGCTACGAGCAGTACTTC,CASSLGTGGYEQYF
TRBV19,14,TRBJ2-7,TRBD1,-,TGTGCCAGTAGTATCCGGGACAGTGTCTACGAGCAGTACTTC,CASSIRDSVYEQYF
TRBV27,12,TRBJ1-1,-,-,TGTGCCAGCAGGGACTGGACAGCCGAAGCTTTCTTT,CASRDWTAEAFF
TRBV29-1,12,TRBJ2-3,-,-,TGCAGCGCTGACCCAGCGTCAGATACGCAGTATTTT,CSADPASDTQYF
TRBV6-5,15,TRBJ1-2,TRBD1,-,TGTGCCAGCAGTCCCCCTCGGGACAGGGTGAATGGCTACACCTTC,CASSPPRDRVNGYTF
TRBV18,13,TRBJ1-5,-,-,TGTGCCAGCTCACCAGGGCAAGATCAGCCCCAGCATTTT,CASSPGQDQPQHF
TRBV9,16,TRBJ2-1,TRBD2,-,TGTGCCAGCAGCGCTACGGGACTAGCGGGAGTAAAAGAGCAGTTCTTC,CASSATGLAGVKEQFF
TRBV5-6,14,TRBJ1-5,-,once,TGTGCCAGCAGCTCGACAGTTAGCAATCAGCCCCAGCATTTT,CASSSTVSNQPQHF
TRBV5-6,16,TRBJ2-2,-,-,TGTGCCAGCAGCTTGGCCGGGGTAATGAGCACCGGGGAGCTGTTTTTT,CASSLAGVMSTGELFF
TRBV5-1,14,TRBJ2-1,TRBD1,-,TGCGCCAGCAGCTCGGGACAGGGATCGAGAGAGCAGTTCTTC,CASSSGQGSREQFF
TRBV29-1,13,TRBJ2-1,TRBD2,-,TGCAGCGTTGAAAACGAACTAGCGGTTGAGCAGTTCTTC,CSVENELAVEQFF
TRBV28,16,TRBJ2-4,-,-,TGTGCCAGCAGTTTTCCGCATCAGGGGTCCAAAAACATTCAGTACTTC,CASSFPHQGSKNIQYF
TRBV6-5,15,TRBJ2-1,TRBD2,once,TGTGCCAGCAGTTACGGACTAGCGGGGAACAATGAGCAGTTCTTC,CASSYGLAGNNEQFF
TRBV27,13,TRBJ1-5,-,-,TGTGCCAGCAGGGGGCTTGGCAATCAGCCCCAGCATTTT,CASRGLGNQPQHF
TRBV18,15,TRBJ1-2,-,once,TGTGCCAGCTCACCACGTTCAGGGAACAACTATGGCTACACCTTC,CASSPRSGNNYGYTF
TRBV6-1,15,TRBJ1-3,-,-,TGTGCCAGCAGTGAAATACGAGGAGCGCGAAACACCATATATTTT,CASSEIRGARNTIYF
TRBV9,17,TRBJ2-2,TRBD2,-,TGTGCCAGCAGCGCCCCGCGGGAGGGAATTACGGACGGGGAGCTGTTTTTT,CASSAPREGITDGELFF
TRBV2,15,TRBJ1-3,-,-,TGTGCCAGCAGAGCTGACAGACTCTCTGGAAACACCATATATTTT,CASRADRLSGNTIYF
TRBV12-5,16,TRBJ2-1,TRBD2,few,TGTGCTAGTGGTTCGACGAGCGGGGGCTCCTACAATGAGCAGTTCTTC,CASGSTSGGSYNEQFF
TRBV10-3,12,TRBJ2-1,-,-,TGTGCCATCAGTCAAGGGGACAATGAGCAGTTCTTC,CAISQGDNEQFF
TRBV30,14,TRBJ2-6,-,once,TGTGCCTGGAGTGGCGGGGTTGGGGCCAACGTCCTGACTTTC,CAWSGGVGANVLTF
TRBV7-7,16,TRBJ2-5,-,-,TGTGCTAGCAGCTTAGGGAGACTAGTCAGGGAAGAGACCCAGTACTTC,CASSLGRLVREETQYF
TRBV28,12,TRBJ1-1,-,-,TGTGCCAGCAGGGTTCCGGTCGGTGAAGCTTTCTTT,CASRVPVGEAFF
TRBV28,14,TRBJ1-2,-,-,TGTGCCAGCAGTCACACCAAGGGCGGGAATGGCTACACCTTC,CASSHTKGGNGYTF
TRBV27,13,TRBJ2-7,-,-,TGTGCCAGCAGTTTTTCGGCAGGGTACGAGCAGTACTTC,CASSFSAGYEQYF
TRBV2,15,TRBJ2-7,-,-,TGTGCCAGCAGTGAAGCGCCGGGGGTCGGCTACGAGCAGTACTTC,CASSEAPGVGYEQYF